This T cell receptor (beta chain) is from a study of CD8+CD57+ T cells in acquired aplastic anemia (dated by TCRdb to between 2017 and 2018). Concerning the study at large: On average, sorted CD4+ and CD8+ cells yielded 3 to 4 ug of extracted DNA, with a range of roughly 0.17 to 27.4 ug. CD8+CD57+ expansion was defined as a frequency above the mean frequency observed in healthy subjects.

The paper as a whole reports these results and caveats: Patients and healthy controls showed no significant difference in CD8+ Simpson's diversity (P=0.060). Twenty-nine CD8+ CDR3 sequences were found to be shared between patients and controls, but these sequences appeared to be highly expressed in patients and within the immunodominant clones of the patients.

From the germline V gene, CDR1 is SNHLY and CDR2 is FYNNEI. Trimming costs V 3 bases and J 2 bases, and their ends lie 11 bases apart. The CDR3 spans 14 residues, from the cysteine through the phenylalanine. Just CDR3 DNA is preserved here, 42 bases in frame from base 1. Genomic DNA was used as template for profiling of TCR beta VDJ combinations and CDR3 sequences. TCR repertoire sequencing was run on an Illumina HiSeq 2000. The paper's processing steps were these. TRBV/TRBJ rearrangement plots, CDR3 size and DJ length profiles, and Simpson's diversity index were used to evaluate the repertoires. The most abundant DNA sequence in the deep sequencing data was defined as the immunodominant clone. CDR3 amino acid sequences were screened for sharing across subjects and compared with published repertoires and the VDJdb database. TCRdb reran the public reads through fastp at Q25 and MiXCR, keeping productive beta chains. Rows merge per CDR3 protein into single entries with the most common DNA and genes. The V and J calls follow TCRdb's processing rather than the paper's. The table for this sample lists roughly 220,000 distinct CDR3 sequences; over 55% of them were counted only once. The ten largest make up around 58% of the sample.

This clonotype has just one count. No cognate antigen has been identified for it. Base qualities are not at hand, and no much larger clone is one base apart. A single read offers scant evidence. Expansion of CD8+CD57+ cells had been shown by flow cytometry in the patients chosen for sequencing. All patients had severe acquired aplastic anemia diagnosed by International Study of Aplastic Anemia and Agranulocytosis and Camitta criteria. No therapy had been received by the patients at the time of blood sampling. In this study, sorted CD4+ and CD8+ T cells from the blood of healthy subjects and of severe aplastic anemia patients had their TCR repertoires deep-sequenced. Patients were enrolled in the USA under clinicaltrials.gov protocols 00001620, 01623167, 00001397, 00071045, 00081523 and 00961064. Ficoll-Paque density gradient centrifugation was used to isolate peripheral blood mononuclear cells. Before DNA was extracted, CD4+ and CD8+ T cells were sorted using either FACS or magnetic beads.

The sequence was obtained from a human donor with aplastic anemia. The sequenced material came from sorted CD4+, CD8+, or CD8+CD57+ T cells (not recorded which) from PBMCs. The V and J segments used are TRBV2 and TRBJ2-7; the D gene is perhaps TRBD1, on 7 matching bases. The CDR3 is CASSERRGPYEQYF. The nucleotide sequence is TGTGCCAGCAGTGAGCGGAGGGGGCCCTACGAGCAGTACTTC. Joined to the reference TRBV2 and TRBJ2-7 proteins, this CDR3 gives the full variable domain: EPEVTQTPSHQVTQMGQEVILRCVPISNHLYFYWYRQILGQKVEFLVSFYNNEISEKSEIFDDQFSVERPDGSNFTLKIRSTKLEDSAMYFCASSERRGPYEQYFGPGTRLTVT.